This TCR beta chain appears in the sequencing data of a study of identical twins. This clonotype was seen more than once but under ten times. TCRdb reanalysed the 5' RACE reads using MiXCR and keeps one entry per CDR3 protein. The profile covers under 900,000 distinct CDR3 sequences, with roughly 18% appearing a single time and around 12% taken by the ten largest. CDR3 size: 14 residues. J was trimmed by 3 bases and V by 7 bases; bases with no gene match: 6. This sample also appeared in a second study, on T cells expressing NK-cell markers. As reported in that work: It was from sorted CD3+CD56+NKG2C+, CD3+CD56+NKG2C- and CD3+CD56-NKG2C+ T cells that TCR beta repertoires came.

This TCR was recovered from a woman aged 18-29 years in good health. The gene calls are TRBV12-3 or TRBV12-4 and TRBJ2-3; 8 nucleotides align to TRBD2. The sample taken for sequencing was PBMCs. The CDR3: CASIPGGSTDTQYF. CDR3 nucleotides: TGTGCCAGCATCCCGGGGGGGAGTACAGATACGCAGTATTTT.